Listed here is a single T cell receptor (beta chain). The sample originates from a study of blood T cell repertoires in COVID-19. In the original processing: Amplified reference gene primers provided the basis for estimating nucleated cell counts. TCRdb's copy holds only in-frame clones and misses some; the assay was immunoSEQ multiplex PCR. That table supplies the V and J calls and clone size; D and trimming were determined from the DNA. The sample holds some 200,000 clones, about 82% seen once. With V trimmed by 10 bases and J by 1 base, 18 bases remained unmatched. CDR1 is MDHEN and CDR2 is SYDVKM in the germline V gene. CDR3 length: 17 amino acids.

The sample taken for sequencing was peripheral blood. The chain couples TRBV28 to TRBJ1-1; TRBD1 matches 7 bases. The TCR was taken from a man in his sixties with COVID-19, enrolled during active disease. In nucleotides, the CDR3 is TGTGCCACCGAGGCTTTCGGGACAGCCCCAGGGAACACTGAAGCTTTCTTT. Amino acid sequence: CATEAFGTAPGNTEAFF. Combining the CDR3 with reference TRBV28 and TRBJ1-1 gives the whole variable domain DVKVTQSSRYLVKRTGEKVFLECVQDMDHENMFWYRQDPGLGLRLIYFSYDVKMKEKGDIPEGYSVSREKKERFSLILESASTNQTSMYLCATEAFGTAPGNTEAFFGQGTRLTVV.